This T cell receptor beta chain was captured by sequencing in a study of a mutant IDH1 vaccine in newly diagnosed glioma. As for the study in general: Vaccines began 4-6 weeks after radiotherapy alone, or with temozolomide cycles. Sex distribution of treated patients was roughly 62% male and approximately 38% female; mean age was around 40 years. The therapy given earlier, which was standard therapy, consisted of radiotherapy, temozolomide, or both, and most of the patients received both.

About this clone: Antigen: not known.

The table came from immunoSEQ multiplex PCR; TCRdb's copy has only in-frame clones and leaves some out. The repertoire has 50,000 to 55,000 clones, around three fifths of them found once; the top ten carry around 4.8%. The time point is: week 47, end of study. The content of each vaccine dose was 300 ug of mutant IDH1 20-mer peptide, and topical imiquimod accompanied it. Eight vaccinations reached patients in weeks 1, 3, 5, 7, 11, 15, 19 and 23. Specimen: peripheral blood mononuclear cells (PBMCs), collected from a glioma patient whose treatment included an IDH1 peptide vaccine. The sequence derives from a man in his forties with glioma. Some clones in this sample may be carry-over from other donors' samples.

Here the CDR3 DNA reads TGTGCCAGCAGTGAATTGGAATCCGGTTGGGCTTTCTTT. Its translation is CASSELESGWAFF. The chain links TRBV6-1 to TRBJ1-1; D not resolved. This CDR3 comprises 13 residues. V lost 2 bases and J lost 11, with 15 bases in between. Germline CDR1 and CDR2: MNHNS and SASEGT.